This record looks at one T cell receptor (beta chain) sequence and its context. This clone was detected only a few times. The specificity of this receptor is unknown. No qualities accompany the bases; no much larger clone lies one base away. This entry comes from a study of control samples from healthy donors and cancer patients (dated by TCRdb to between 2020 and 2021). Library creation used the immunoSEQ multiplex PCR assay. The clones in this table, taken by TCRdb from immuneACCESS, are in-frame only. Not every clone is retained; where verified, under half of the shortfall comes from an unresolved V gene, and the cause of the rest is unknown. Counted in this sample were more than 110,000 clones; around 85% of them appeared once. Together, the top ten hold roughly 8.7% of the sample. The germline V gene (reference sequence) provides CDR1 SGHNT and CDR2 YYREEE. The CDR3 runs 15 amino acids, cysteine and phenylalanine included. CDR3 DNA only is kept here, 45 bases in frame from base 1. Trimming takes 4 bases from V and 6 bases from J, and the germline ends sit 14 bases apart.

The sequencing sample was made of blood. This sequence was found in a woman in her twenties or thirties in good health. The rearrangement combines TRBV5-4 with TRBJ1-6; perhaps TRBD1 is the D gene, with 6 bases matching. Here is the DNA: TGTGCCAGCAGCCCCGGGACATATAGTAATTCACCCCTCCACTTT. The translation is CASSPGTYSNSPLHF.